Detailed here is one TCR beta chain. What it binds is not known. The PCR used 60 Vbeta and 13 Jbeta primers. In the authors' workflow: The count from a later analysis was tens of millions of unique TCR beta chains, roughly 11 million of them shared. TCRdb keeps only in-frame clones here, not all; method: immunoSEQ multiplex PCR. V and J calls and clone size are as listed in that table; D and trimming were resolved from the DNA. The data hold approximately 100,000 clones, with 60% to 85% observed a single time. This specimen comes from a study of cytomegalovirus exposure and HLA in healthy donors. General study findings and limits: The number of N-insertions in an Asian-associated ancestry cluster was reportedly below the roughly 660-donor mean in a later analysis. A later analysis found that most CMV-associated TCR beta chains appeared HLA-restricted. Among the CMV-associated chains, a few were confirmed in vitro as specific for CMV antigens.

This receptor was identified in a female donor in good health and CMV-seropositive. The sample comprised PBMCs.

CDR3 DNA sequence: TGTGCCAGCAGTACGGGACAGGGGGGGCAGCCCCAGCATTTT. It codes for CASSTGQGGQPQHF. This sequence joins TRBV6-6 and TRBJ1-5; 11 nucleotides line up with TRBD1. After removal of 5 bases from V and 7 bases from J, the junction contained 4 bases not matched to a gene. Germline CDR1 is MNHNY and CDR2 is SVGAGI (reference sequence). This CDR3 is built from 14 residues.